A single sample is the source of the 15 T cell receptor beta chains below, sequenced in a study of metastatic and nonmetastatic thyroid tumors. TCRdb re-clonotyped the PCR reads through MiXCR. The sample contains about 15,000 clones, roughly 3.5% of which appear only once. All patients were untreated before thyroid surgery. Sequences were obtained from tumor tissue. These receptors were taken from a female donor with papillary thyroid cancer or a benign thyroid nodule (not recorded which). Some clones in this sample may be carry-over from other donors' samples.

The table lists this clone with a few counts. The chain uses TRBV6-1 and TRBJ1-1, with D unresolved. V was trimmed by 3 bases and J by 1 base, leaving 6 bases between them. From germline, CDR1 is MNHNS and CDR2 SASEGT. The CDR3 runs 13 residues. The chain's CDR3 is CASSDCGNTEAFF. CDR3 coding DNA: TGTGCCAGCAGTGATTGTGGGAACACTGAAGCTTTCTTT.

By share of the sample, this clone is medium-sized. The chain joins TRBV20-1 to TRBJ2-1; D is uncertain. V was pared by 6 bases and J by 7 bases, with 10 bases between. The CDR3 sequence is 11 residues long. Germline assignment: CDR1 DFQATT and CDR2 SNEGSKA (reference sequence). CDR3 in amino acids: CSAHQGNEQFF. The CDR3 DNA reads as TGCAGTGCCCACCAAGGGAATGAGCAGTTCTTC.

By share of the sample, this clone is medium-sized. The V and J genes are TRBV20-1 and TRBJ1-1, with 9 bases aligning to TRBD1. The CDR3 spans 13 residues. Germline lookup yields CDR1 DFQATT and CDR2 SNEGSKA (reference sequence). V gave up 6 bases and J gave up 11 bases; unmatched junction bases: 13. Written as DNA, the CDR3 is TGCAGTGCCTCAGGAGTCCGGGACAGGGAGGCTTTCTTT. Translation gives CSASGVRDREAFF.

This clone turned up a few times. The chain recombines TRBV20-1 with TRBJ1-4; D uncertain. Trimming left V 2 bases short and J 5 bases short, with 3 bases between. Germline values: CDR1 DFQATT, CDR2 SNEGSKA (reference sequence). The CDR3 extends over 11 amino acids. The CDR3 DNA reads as TGCAGTGCTAGACAAAATGAAAAACTGTTTTTT. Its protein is CSARQNEKLFF.

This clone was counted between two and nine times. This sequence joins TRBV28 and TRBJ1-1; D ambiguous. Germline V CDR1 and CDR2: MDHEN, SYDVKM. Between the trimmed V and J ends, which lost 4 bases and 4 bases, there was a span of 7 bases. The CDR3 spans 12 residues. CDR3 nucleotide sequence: TGTGCCAGCAGTTCGGGGTTCACTGAAGCTTTCTTT. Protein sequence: CASSSGFTEAFF.

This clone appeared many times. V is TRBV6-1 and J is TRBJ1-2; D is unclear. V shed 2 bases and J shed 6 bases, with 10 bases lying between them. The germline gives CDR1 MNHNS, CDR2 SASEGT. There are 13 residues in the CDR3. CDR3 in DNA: TGTGCCAGCAGTGAAATCCAGGCAGATGGCTACACCTTC. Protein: CASSEIQADGYTF.

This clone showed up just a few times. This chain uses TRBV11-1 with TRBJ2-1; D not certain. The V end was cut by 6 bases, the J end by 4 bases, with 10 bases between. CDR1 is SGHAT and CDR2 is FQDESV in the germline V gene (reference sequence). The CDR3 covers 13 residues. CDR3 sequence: CASSSQDYNEQFF. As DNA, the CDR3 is TGTGCCAGCAGTTCTCAGGATTACAATGAGCAGTTCTTC.

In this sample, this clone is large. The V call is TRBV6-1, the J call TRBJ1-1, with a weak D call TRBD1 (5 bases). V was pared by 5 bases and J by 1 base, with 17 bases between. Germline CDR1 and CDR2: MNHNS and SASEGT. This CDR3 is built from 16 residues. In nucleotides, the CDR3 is TGTGCCAGCAGTTACATGGATATTACAGGGAACACTGAAGCTTTCTTT. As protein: CASSYMDITGNTEAFF.

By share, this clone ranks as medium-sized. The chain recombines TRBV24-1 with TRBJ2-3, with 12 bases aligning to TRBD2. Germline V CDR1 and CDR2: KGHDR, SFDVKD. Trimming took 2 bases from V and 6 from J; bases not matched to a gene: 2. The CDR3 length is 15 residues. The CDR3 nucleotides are TGTGCCACCAGTGATTCTAGCGGGAGGGCCGATACGCAGTATTTT. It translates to CATSDSSGRADTQYF.

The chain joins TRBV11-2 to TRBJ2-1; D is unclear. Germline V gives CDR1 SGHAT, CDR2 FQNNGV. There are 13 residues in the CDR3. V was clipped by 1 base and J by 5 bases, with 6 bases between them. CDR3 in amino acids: CASSLVTHNEQFF. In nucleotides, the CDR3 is TGTGCCAGCAGCTTAGTAACCCACAATGAGCAGTTCTTC.

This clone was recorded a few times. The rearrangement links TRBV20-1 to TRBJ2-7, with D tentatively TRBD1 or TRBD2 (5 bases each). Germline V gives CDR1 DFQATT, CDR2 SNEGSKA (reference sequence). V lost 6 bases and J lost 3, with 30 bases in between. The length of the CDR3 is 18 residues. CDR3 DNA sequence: TGCAGTGCCTGGGCTTCTTCGGCGGCGGGCAGGGCCTTCTACGAGCAGTACTTC. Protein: CSAWASSAAGRAFYEQYF.

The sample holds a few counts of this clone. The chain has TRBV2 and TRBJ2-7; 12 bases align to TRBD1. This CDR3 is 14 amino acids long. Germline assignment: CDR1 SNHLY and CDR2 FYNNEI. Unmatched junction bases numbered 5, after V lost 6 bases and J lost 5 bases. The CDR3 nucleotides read TGTGCCAGCAGATACGGGACAGGGGGCCACGAGCAGTACTTC. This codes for CASRYGTGGHEQYF.

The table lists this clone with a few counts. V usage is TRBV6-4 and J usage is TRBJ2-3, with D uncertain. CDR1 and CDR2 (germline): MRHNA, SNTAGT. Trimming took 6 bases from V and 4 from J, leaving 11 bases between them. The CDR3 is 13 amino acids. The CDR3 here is CASSPSEADTQYF. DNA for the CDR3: TGTGCCAGCAGCCCATCTGAGGCAGATACGCAGTATTTT.

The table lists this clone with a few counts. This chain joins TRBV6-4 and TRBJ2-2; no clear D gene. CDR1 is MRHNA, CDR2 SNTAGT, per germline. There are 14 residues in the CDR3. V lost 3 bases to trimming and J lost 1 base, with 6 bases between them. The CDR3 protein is CASSEFGNTGELFF. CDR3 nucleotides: TGTGCCAGCAGTGAATTCGGGAACACCGGGGAGCTGTTTTTT.

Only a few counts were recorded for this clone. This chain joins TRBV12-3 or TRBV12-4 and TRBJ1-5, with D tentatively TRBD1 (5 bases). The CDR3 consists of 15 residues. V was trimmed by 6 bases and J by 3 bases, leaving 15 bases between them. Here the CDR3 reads CASSKGFWDNQPQHF. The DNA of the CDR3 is TGTGCCAGCAGCAAGGGGTTTTGGGACAATCAGCCCCAGCATTTT.